Below, one T cell receptor (beta chain) is given with its context. Antigen unknown. Trimming cost V 4 bases and J 2 bases, with 12 bases left between them. Germline V gene sequence: CDR1 SGHAT, CDR2 FQDESV (reference sequence). The CDR3 consists of 16 residues. The data were taken from a study of beta chain features in type 1 diabetes. Regarding the study as a whole: Naive, central memory and Treg TCRB repertoires seemed to resemble each other more closely in patients than they did in healthy donors.

cDNA synthesis used the whole RNA isolate, giving expressed TCRB sequences. Measured with immunoSEQ multiplex PCR; TCRdb has only the in-frame clones, and not every one. The data hold some 150,000 clones, with around 10% observed a single time. Sequencing was performed on central memory CD4+ T cells from blood. The chain carries TRBV11-1 and TRBJ2-6; D is undetermined. The clonotype originates from a man between 18 and 29 years old in good health. CDR3 DNA sequence: TGTGCCAGCAGCTCCGCCGTCCAAGCTGGGGCCAACGTCCTGACTTTC. Its protein is CASSSAVQAGANVLTF.